Presented here are 28 T cell receptor beta chains from one specimen sequenced in a study of graft-versus-host responses after intestinal transplantation. Their recognized antigens are unknown. Assay: immunoSEQ multiplex PCR; the TCRdb copy retains only in-frame clones and omits some. The data hold 130,000 or so clones, with about 92% observed a single time. Specimen: unstimulated CD4+ T cells sorted from spleen or lymph node cells, collected before intestinal transplant. Receptor source: a human donor who received an intestinal transplant.

The V and J genes are TRBV6-5 and TRBJ2-1, with D tentatively TRBD2 (5 bases). Trimming took 0 bases from V and 8 from J, leaving 11 bases between them. CDR3 length: 14 residues. Germline CDR1 and CDR2: MNHEY and SVGAGI. CDR3 region: CASSYSSGSHEQFF. The CDR3 nucleotides read TGTGCCAGCAGTTACTCTTCGGGGTCGCATGAGCAGTTCTTC.

The chain carries TRBV19 and TRBJ2-7, with a possible D match to TRBD2 (5 bases). This CDR3 is built from 14 residues. V was trimmed by 3 bases and J by 6 bases, leaving 15 bases between them. Germline CDR1 reads LNHDA; CDR2 reads SQIVND (reference sequence). The CDR3 reads CASSMAGRGGEQYF. The CDR3 region has the DNA TGTGCCAGTAGTATGGCGGGTCGTGGTGGCGAGCAGTACTTC.

This chain uses TRBV19 with TRBJ1-6, with 7 bases identical to TRBD1. The CDR3 runs 16 residues. Germline V gene lookup returns CDR1 LNHDA and CDR2 SQIVND (reference sequence). The ends lost 3 bases at V and 7 bases at J; junction bases unmatched: 9. The CDR3 spells CASSILPGQLNSPLHF. CDR3 sequence (DNA): TGTGCCAGTAGTATTCTTCCGGGACAGCTGAATTCACCCCTCCACTTT.

The chain uses TRBV6-4 and TRBJ1-2, with 8 nucleotides matching TRBD1. The trim removed 4 bases at V and 8 bases at J, leaving 6 bases unmatched. Germline V lookup: CDR1 MRHNA, CDR2 SNTAGT. The CDR3 sequence is 13 residues long. The CDR3 here is CASSGWTGQGYTF. The CDR3 bases are TGTGCCAGCAGTGGATGGACAGGGCAAGGCTACACCTTC.

V usage is TRBV11-2 and J usage is TRBJ2-5; 13 positions agree with TRBD2. The CDR3 spans 17 residues. J gave up 2 bases and V 4 bases, and 7 bases lay outside the gene matches. From germline, CDR1 is SGHAT and CDR2 FQNNGV. The CDR3 DNA sequence: TGTGCCAGCAGCTCCCTCAGACTAGCGGGGGGACAAGAGACCCAGTACTTC. Translation: CASSSLRLAGGQETQYF.

This clone was observed once. CDR3 sequence reads: CASSQEPPGGSGELFF. The CDR3 DNA reads TGCGCCAGCAGCCAGGAACCCCCAGGGGGTAGCGGGGAGCTGTTTTTT. The chain couples TRBV4-1 to TRBJ2-2, with TRBD1 matching over 7 bases. V trimming: 3 bases; J trimming: 7 bases; junction bases outside the gene matches: 11. The length of the CDR3 is 16 residues. Germline lookup yields CDR1 MGHRA and CDR2 YSYEKL.

The rearrangement uses TRBV5-6 and TRBJ2-7; D unclear. The germline V gene has CDR1 SGHDT and CDR2 YYEEEE. V dropped 4 bases and J dropped 0 bases, with 8 bases sitting between them. This CDR3 contains 13 residues. In nucleotides, the CDR3 is TGTGCCAGCAGCGCCGACAACTCCTACGAGCAGTACTTC. Translating it yields CASSADNSYEQYF.

This rearrangement joins TRBV6-5 to TRBJ1-2; 10 bases match TRBD1. The CDR3 extends over 16 amino acids. V was pared by 2 bases and J by 2 bases, with 5 bases of the junction left unmatched. From germline, CDR1 is MNHEY and CDR2 SVGAGI. The CDR3 DNA is TGTGCCAGCAGTTACCTCGGACAGGGGGACAACTATGGCTACACCTTC. Its translation: CASSYLGQGDNYGYTF.

J is TRBJ1-6 and V is TRBV6-1; D unresolved. V was trimmed by 0 bases and J by 0 bases, leaving 21 bases between them. Germline lookup yields CDR1 MNHNS and CDR2 SASEGT. This CDR3 has 21 amino acids. Here the CDR3 DNA reads TGTGCCAGCAGTGAAGCATACAGAAAATCTCTTAAAAGCTCCTATAATTCACCCCTCCACTTT. Translated: CASSEAYRKSLKSSYNSPLHF.

The chain recombines TRBV6-5 with TRBJ1-5; D remains ambiguous. The V and J ends lost 6 bases and 5 bases respectively, with 5 bases between them. Germline CDR1 is MNHEY and CDR2 is SVGAGI. The CDR3 is made up of 11 amino acids. CDR3 sequence (DNA): TGTGCCAGCAGGAGGGATCAGCCCCAGCATTTT. Translating it yields CASRRDQPQHF.

The CDR3 region has the DNA TGTGCCAGCTCACCTGGCAGACTAGAGCCCCAGCATTTT. Amino acid sequence: CASSPGRLEPQHF. The chain has TRBV18 and TRBJ1-5; no clear D. Trimming stripped 3 bases from V and 8 bases from J, with 11 bases between. This CDR3 has 13 residues. Germline CDR1 reads KGHSH; CDR2 reads LQKENI.

This chain joins TRBV11-2 and TRBJ1-5; a possible D gene is TRBD1 (6 bases). The CDR3 is 13 residues long. V gave up 5 bases and J gave up 3 bases, with 8 bases separating them. Germline V gene data show CDR1 as SGHAT and CDR2 as FQNNGV. CDR3 coding DNA: TGTGCCAGCAGCCCGGGGGCCAATCAGCCCCAGCATTTT. Translating it yields CASSPGANQPQHF.

This sequence joins TRBV15 and TRBJ1-3; no definite D call. Germline CDR1 is LNHNV and CDR2 is YYDKDF (reference sequence). The CDR3 contains 14 residues. The germline V and J ends were trimmed by 0 bases and 6 bases, with 9 bases remaining between them. In DNA, the CDR3 is TGTGCCACCAGCAGAGATTTGTCAGCAAACACCATATATTTT. Its translation: CATSRDLSANTIYF.

The rearrangement joins TRBV18 to TRBJ2-1, with 7 bases fitting TRBD1. The V gene end was trimmed by 4 bases and the J gene end by 2 bases; junction bases not matched to a gene: 8. The germline V gene has CDR1 KGHSH and CDR2 LQKENI. The CDR3 runs 16 residues. This CDR3 reads CASSLSRDRTYNEQFF. The CDR3 DNA sequence: TGTGCCAGCTCACTGTCCCGGGACAGAACCTACAATGAGCAGTTCTTC. Supplemented by reference TRBV18 and TRBJ2-1, the full variable domain reads NAGVMQNPRHLVRRRGQEARLRCSPMKGHSHVYWYRQLPEEGLKFMVYLQKENIIDESGMPKERFSAEFPKEGPSILRIQQVVRGDSAAYFCASSLSRDRTYNEQFFGPGTRLTVL.

The chain joins TRBV11-2 to TRBJ2-5, with D perhaps given as TRBD1 or TRBD2 (5 bases each). TRBJ2-7 explains the end of the DNA better; the J call may be wrong. CDR1 is SGHAT, CDR2 FQNNGV, per germline. This CDR3 region has 13 residues. CDR3 loop: CASSFGGSYEQYF. The CDR3 region has the DNA TGTGCCAGCAGCTTTGGGGGATCCTACGAGCAGTACTTC.

The V and J genes are TRBV27 and TRBJ2-5; the D is unclear. The CDR3 covers 21 residues. Germline CDR1 reads MNHEY; CDR2 reads SMNVEV (reference sequence). Between the trimmed V and J ends, which lost 3 bases and 4 bases, there was a span of 33 bases. DNA of the CDR3: TGTGCCAGCAGTTTTTCTCCCACCCATACGACAAGAAACCTGTGGGGAGAGACCCAGTACTTC. Protein sequence: CASSFSPTHTTRNLWGETQYF.

Points on this clone: The junction and the germline gene differ at one end; a read error may be behind it. The V gene is TRBV5-6, the J gene TRBJ1-1; TRBD1 might be the D (5 bases). Germline CDR1 is SGHDT and CDR2 is YYEEEE. This CDR3 has 17 amino acids. The CDR3 region is CASSLVGHGTVKTEAFF. The DNA of the CDR3 is TGTGCCAGCAGCTTGGTTGGACACGGGACCGTGAAGACTGAAGCTTTCTTT.

J is TRBJ2-7 and V is TRBV2; 12 bases fit TRBD2. V lost 1 base and J lost 4; bases outside the gene matches: 8. The germline V gene has CDR1 SNHLY and CDR2 FYNNEI. This CDR3 is built from 17 residues. CDR3 region: CASSEGPLTSGGYEQYF. The DNA for the CDR3 is TGTGCCAGCAGTGAAGGGCCCCTCACTAGCGGGGGGTACGAGCAGTACTTC. The full variable domain, rest sourced from reference TRBV2 and TRBJ2-7, is EPEVTQTPSHQVTQMGQEVILRCVPISNHLYFYWYRQILGQKVEFLVSFYNNEISEKSEIFDDQFSVERPDGSNFTLKIRSTKLEDSAMYFCASSEGPLTSGGYEQYFGPGTRLTVT.

V is TRBV5-4 and J is TRBJ1-2; D is perhaps TRBD1 (5 bases). Trimming stripped 3 bases from V and 4 bases from J, with 19 bases between. Per germline, CDR1 SGHNT and CDR2 YYREEE (reference sequence). This CDR3 is built from 16 residues. CDR3 in DNA: TGTGCCAGCAGCTCCTGGGACCTGTTGCGTCCCTATGGCTACACCTTC. Amino acids: CASSSWDLLRPYGYTF. The full variable domain, completed using reference TRBV5-4 and TRBJ1-2, is ETGVTQSPTHLIKTRGQQVTLRCSSQSGHNTVSWYQQALGQGPQFIFQYYREEENGRGNFPPRFSGLQFPNYSSELNVNALELDDSALYLCASSSWDLLRPYGYTFGSGTRLTVV.

The rearrangement links TRBV2 to TRBJ2-4; 7 nucleotides agree with TRBD1. The CDR3 runs 13 residues. The V and J ends lost 4 bases and 7 bases, in that order; junction bases with no gene match: 4. Germline lookup yields CDR1 SNHLY and CDR2 FYNNEI. The CDR3 DNA reads TGTGCCAGCAGTGGCAGGGGGTGGAACATTCAGTACTTC. Its translation is CASSGRGWNIQYF.

The chain employs TRBV12-5 and TRBJ1-5; 8 positions agree with TRBD1. V trimming: 1 base; J trimming: 0 bases; junction bases outside the gene matches: 14. CDR1 is LGHNT, CDR2 FRNRAP, per germline. The length of the CDR3 is 20 residues. This CDR3 is CASGLAPLDRGRYSNQPQHF. CDR3 sequence (DNA): TGTGCTAGTGGTTTGGCACCCTTAGACAGGGGTCGGTATAGCAATCAGCCCCAGCATTTT.

The V call is TRBV5-1, the J call TRBJ1-2; D is perhaps TRBD1 (5 bases). Germline V gives CDR1 SGHRS, CDR2 YFSETQ. The CDR3 covers 16 residues. Trimming stripped 4 bases from V and 4 bases from J, with 20 bases between. As DNA, the CDR3 is TGCGCCAGCAGCCTGGGCGGGGCAGGTACTTTCTATGGCTACACCTTC. Its protein is CASSLGGAGTFYGYTF.

The chain combines TRBV4-1 with TRBJ2-7; D uncertain. Germline-derived CDR1 and CDR2 are MGHRA and YSYEKL. Trimming stripped 0 bases from V and 6 bases from J, with 12 bases between. The length of the CDR3 is 14 residues. This chain's CDR3 is CASSQDNQLAEQYF. CDR3 nucleotide sequence: TGCGCCAGCAGCCAAGATAACCAGCTGGCCGAGCAGTACTTC.

V gene TRBV5-6 combines with J gene TRBJ2-5; 11 bases agree with TRBD1. Trimming cost V 4 bases and J 0 bases; bases outside gene matches: 8. This CDR3 spans 17 amino acids. Germline V CDR1 and CDR2: SGHDT, YYEEEE. CDR3 DNA: TGTGCCAGCAGCCTACTCCGGGACAGGGGGTACCAAGAGACCCAGTACTTC. Protein product: CASSLLRDRGYQETQYF. The full variable domain, with the rest looked up from reference TRBV5-6 and TRBJ2-5, is DAGVTQSPTHLIKTRGQQVTLRCSPKSGHDTVSWYQQALGQGPQFIFQYYEEEERQRGNFPDRFSGHQFPNYSSELNVNALLLGDSALYLCASSLLRDRGYQETQYFGPGTRLLVL.

The chain combines TRBV27 with TRBJ1-2; 9 nucleotides agree with TRBD1. This CDR3 has 15 amino acids. Germline-derived CDR1 and CDR2 are MNHEY and SMNVEV (reference sequence). With V trimmed by 4 bases and J by 2 bases, 5 bases remained unmatched. As DNA, the CDR3 is TGTGCCAGCAGTTCCGGGACAGGGCAAAACTATGGCTACACCTTC. This gives the protein CASSSGTGQNYGYTF.

The V call is TRBV5-4, the J call TRBJ2-4; D is perhaps TRBD2 (6 bases). V was cut by 0 bases and J by 7 bases, with 11 bases left in between. The CDR3 is made up of 14 amino acids. Germline CDR1 and CDR2: SGHNT and YYREEE (reference sequence). This CDR3 reads CASSLAGERNIQYF. CDR3 DNA: TGTGCCAGCAGCTTGGCGGGGGAGAGGAACATTCAGTACTTC.

The chain employs TRBV19 and TRBJ1-6; D uncertain. This CDR3 has 14 residues. Trimming removed 3 bases from V and 3 bases from J, with 6 bases in between. Per germline, CDR1 LNHDA and CDR2 SQIVND (reference sequence). CDR3 residues: CASSISDYNSPLHF. CDR3 coding DNA: TGTGCCAGTAGTATCTCGGACTATAATTCACCCCTCCACTTT.

V is TRBV7-9 and J is TRBJ1-2; 7 nucleotides agree with TRBD1. CDR1 SEHNR and CDR2 FQNEAQ come from the germline V gene (reference sequence). V was clipped by 5 bases and J by 5 bases; unmatched bases: 20. This CDR3 is 18 amino acids long. CDR3 DNA: TGTGCCAGCAGCCCAAAAAATAAAAATAGACAGGGAGAATATGGCTACACCTTC. This translates into CASSPKNKNRQGEYGYTF.